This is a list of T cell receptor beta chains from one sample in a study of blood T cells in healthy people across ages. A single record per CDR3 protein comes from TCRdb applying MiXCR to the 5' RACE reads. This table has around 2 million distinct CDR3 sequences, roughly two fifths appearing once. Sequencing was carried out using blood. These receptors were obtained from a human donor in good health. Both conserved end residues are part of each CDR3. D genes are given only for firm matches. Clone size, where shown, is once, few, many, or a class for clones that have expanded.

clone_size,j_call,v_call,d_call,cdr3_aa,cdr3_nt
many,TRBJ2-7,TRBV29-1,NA,CSVESGGTIYEQYF,TGCAGCGTTGAATCGGGGGGCACCATTTACGAGCAGTACTTC
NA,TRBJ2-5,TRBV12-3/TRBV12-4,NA,CASSYVSGGETQYF,TGTGCCAGCAGTTATGTTAGTGGCGGGGAGACCCAGTACTTC
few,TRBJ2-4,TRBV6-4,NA,CAHGRAGAKDIQYF,TGTGCCCACGGTCGGGCAGGGGCTAAAGACATTCAGTACTTC
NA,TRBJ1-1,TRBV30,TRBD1,CAHSVETGAEAFF,TGTGCCCACTCCGTGGAGACAGGGGCTGAAGCTTTCTTT
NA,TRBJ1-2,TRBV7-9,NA,CASSLVTRMGDYGYTF,TGTGCCAGCAGCTTAGTTACGAGGATGGGAGACTATGGCTACACCTTC
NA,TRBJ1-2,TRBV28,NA,CASSPDGRFGYGYTF,TGTGCCAGCAGTCCGGACGGACGATTTGGCTATGGCTACACCTTC
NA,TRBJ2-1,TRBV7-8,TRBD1,CASTGGSYEQFF,TGTGCGAGTACAGGGGGGTCCTACGAGCAGTTCTTC
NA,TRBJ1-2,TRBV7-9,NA,CASSAAGSQAYGYTF,TGTGCCAGCAGCGCCGCAGGCTCGCAAGCATACGGCTACACCTTC
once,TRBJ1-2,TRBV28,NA,CASRFMPSNYGYTF,TGTGCCAGCAGGTTTATGCCCTCTAACTATGGCTACACCTTC
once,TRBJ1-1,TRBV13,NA,CASSLGEPGNTEAFF,TGTGCCAGCAGCTTAGGGGAGCCAGGGAACACTGAAGCTTTCTTT
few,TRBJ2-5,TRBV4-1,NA,CASSQVPPREQYF,TGCGCCAGCAGCCAAGTCCCCCCTCGTGAGCAGTACTTC
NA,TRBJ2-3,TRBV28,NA,CASQVGPDGTQYF,TGTGCCAGCCAAGTGGGGCCAGACGGGACGCAGTATTTT
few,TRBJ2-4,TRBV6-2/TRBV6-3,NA,CASSPRLDLNIQYF,TGTGCCAGCAGCCCAAGACTAGACCTAAACATTCAGTACTTC
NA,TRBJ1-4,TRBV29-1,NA,CSVKEPITNEKLFF,TGCAGCGTCAAGGAGCCCATAACTAATGAAAAACTGTTTTTT
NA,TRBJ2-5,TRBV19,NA,CASSIRLQETQYF,TGTGCCAGTAGTATTCGTCTCCAAGAGACCCAGTACTTC
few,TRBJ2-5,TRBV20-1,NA,CSATGVFGETQYF,TGCAGTGCCACCGGGGTCTTTGGAGAGACCCAGTACTTC
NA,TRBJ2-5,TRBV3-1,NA,CASTLRGQETQYF,TGTGCCAGCACCCTGCGGGGCCAGGAGACCCAGTACTTC
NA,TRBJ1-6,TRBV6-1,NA,CASSQPWQGSYNSPLHF,TGTGCCAGCAGCCAACCCTGGCAGGGGTCGTATAATTCACCCCTCCACTTT
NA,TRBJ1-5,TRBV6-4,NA,CASPPGGGETLNQPQHF,TGTGCCAGCCCTCCGGGGGGAGGGGAGACCCTGAATCAGCCCCAGCATTTT
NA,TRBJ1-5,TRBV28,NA,CASIGYRLQHF,TGTGCCAGCATTGGATACCGGCTCCAGCATTTT
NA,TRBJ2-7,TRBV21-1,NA,CASSSSPGGPYEQYF,TGTGCCAGCAGCTCTTCCCCCGGAGGCCCGTACGAGCAGTACTTC
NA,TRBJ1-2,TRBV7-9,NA,CASSLGLEANYGYTF,TGTGCCAGCAGCTTGGGGCTCGAGGCTAACTATGGCTACACCTTC
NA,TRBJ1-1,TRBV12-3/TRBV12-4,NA,CASRRDDANTEAFF,TGTGCCAGCAGGAGGGATGATGCGAACACTGAAGCTTTCTTT
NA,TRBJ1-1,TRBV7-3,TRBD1,CASSPTGDGEAFF,TGTGCCAGCAGCCCGACAGGGGATGGTGAAGCTTTCTTT
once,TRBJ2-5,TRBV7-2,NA,CASSLLGYGQETQYF,TGTGCCAGCAGCTTATTAGGGTATGGCCAAGAGACCCAGTACTTC
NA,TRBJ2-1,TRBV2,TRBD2,CASSVGGGDHNEQFF,TGTGCCAGCAGTGTTGGCGGGGGGGACCACAATGAGCAGTTCTTC
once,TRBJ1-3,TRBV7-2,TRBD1,CASSSTYRGTGNTIYF,TGTGCCAGCAGCTCGACTTACAGGGGTACTGGAAACACCATATATTTT
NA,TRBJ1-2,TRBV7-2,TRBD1,CASSFKDRGGYTF,TGTGCCAGCAGCTTTAAGGACAGGGGTGGCTACACCTTC
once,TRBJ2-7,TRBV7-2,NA,CASSPDYERYF,TGTGCCAGCAGCCCAGACTACGAGCGGTACTTC
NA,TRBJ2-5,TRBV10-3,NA,CAISVRGARETQYF,TGTGCCATCAGTGTCAGGGGGGCCCGGGAGACCCAGTACTTC
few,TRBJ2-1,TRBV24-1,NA,CATSDPTGVAYNEQFF,TGTGCCACCAGTGACCCGACGGGGGTTGCCTACAATGAGCAGTTCTTC
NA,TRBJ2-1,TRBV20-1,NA,CSARGTWGSRDNEQFF,TGCAGTGCTAGGGGGACCTGGGGATCCCGTGACAATGAGCAGTTCTTC
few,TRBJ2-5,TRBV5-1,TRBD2,CASRSDGGGAETQYF,TGCGCCAGCAGATCGGACGGCGGGGGGGCAGAGACCCAGTACTTC
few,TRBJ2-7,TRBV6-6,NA,CASSFPEGSYEQYF,TGTGCCAGCAGTTTCCCGGAGGGGTCCTACGAGCAGTACTTC
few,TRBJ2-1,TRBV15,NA,CATSRVGTQIYNEQFF,TGTGCCACCAGCCGGGTCGGGACACAGATTTACAATGAGCAGTTCTTC
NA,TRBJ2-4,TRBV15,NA,CATSGIGDIQYF,TGTGCCACCAGCGGAATAGGGGACATTCAGTACTTC
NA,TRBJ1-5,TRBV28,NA,CASGTTGYLQPQHF,TGTGCCAGCGGTACTACAGGGTATCTTCAGCCCCAGCATTTT
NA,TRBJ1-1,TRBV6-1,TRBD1,CASGIRDRNTEAFF,TGTGCCAGCGGAATCCGGGACAGGAACACTGAAGCTTTCTTT
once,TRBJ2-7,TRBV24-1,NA,CATSAGLTDLYEQYF,TGTGCCACCAGTGCCGGGTTGACAGACCTCTACGAGCAGTACTTC
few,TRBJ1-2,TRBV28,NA,CASSLIPGLTNYGYTF,TGTGCCAGCAGTTTGATTCCAGGCCTTACAAACTATGGCTACACCTTC
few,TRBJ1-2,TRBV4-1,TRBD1,CASSRALTGLNYGYTF,TGCGCCAGCAGCCGGGCCCTGACAGGGCTTAACTATGGCTACACCTTC
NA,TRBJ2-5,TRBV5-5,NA,CASSTAGTIVETQYF,TGTGCCAGCAGTACCGCCGGGACAATAGTGGAGACCCAGTACTTC
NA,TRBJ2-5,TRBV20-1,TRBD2,CSARDWRTSGEMETQYF,TGCAGTGCTAGAGATTGGCGGACTAGCGGGGAGATGGAGACCCAGTACTTC
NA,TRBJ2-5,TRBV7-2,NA,CASSPGARGETQYF,TGTGCCAGCAGCCCGGGGGCCAGAGGAGAGACCCAGTACTTC
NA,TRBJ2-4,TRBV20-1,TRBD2,CSARDFERGAIDNEQYF,TGCAGTGCTAGAGATTTCGAGCGGGGGGCCATCGACAATGAGCAGTACTTC
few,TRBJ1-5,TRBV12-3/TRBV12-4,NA,CASSLRWGGGSNQPQHF,TGTGCCAGCAGTCTCAGGTGGGGAGGGGGGAGCAATCAGCCCCAGCATTTT
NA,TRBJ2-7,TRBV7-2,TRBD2,CASGRGGGAYEQYF,TGTGCCAGCGGGCGGGGCGGGGGGGCCTACGAGCAGTACTTC
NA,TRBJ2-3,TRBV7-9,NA,CASSKRTGVGDTQYF,TGTGCCAGCAGCAAACGTACTGGGGTAGGAGATACGCAGTATTTT
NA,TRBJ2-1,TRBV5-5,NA,CASSFQAREQFF,TGTGCCAGCAGCTTTCAGGCAAGGGAGCAGTTCTTC
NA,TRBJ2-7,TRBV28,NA,CASGNLLPYEQYF,TGTGCCAGCGGAAATTTACTACCCTACGAGCAGTACTTC
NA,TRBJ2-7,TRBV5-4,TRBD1,CASSQQGIDEQYF,TGTGCCAGCAGCCAACAGGGGATCGACGAGCAGTACTTC
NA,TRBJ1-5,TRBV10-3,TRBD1,CAIRGQLNQPQHF,TGTGCCATCAGGGGACAGCTCAATCAGCCCCAGCATTTT
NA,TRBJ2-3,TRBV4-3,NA,CASSQELKDTQYF,TGCGCCAGCAGCCAAGAACTAAAAGATACGCAGTATTTT
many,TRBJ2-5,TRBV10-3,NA,CAISDQGGRETQYF,TGTGCCATCAGTGATCAAGGGGGAAGAGAGACCCAGTACTTC